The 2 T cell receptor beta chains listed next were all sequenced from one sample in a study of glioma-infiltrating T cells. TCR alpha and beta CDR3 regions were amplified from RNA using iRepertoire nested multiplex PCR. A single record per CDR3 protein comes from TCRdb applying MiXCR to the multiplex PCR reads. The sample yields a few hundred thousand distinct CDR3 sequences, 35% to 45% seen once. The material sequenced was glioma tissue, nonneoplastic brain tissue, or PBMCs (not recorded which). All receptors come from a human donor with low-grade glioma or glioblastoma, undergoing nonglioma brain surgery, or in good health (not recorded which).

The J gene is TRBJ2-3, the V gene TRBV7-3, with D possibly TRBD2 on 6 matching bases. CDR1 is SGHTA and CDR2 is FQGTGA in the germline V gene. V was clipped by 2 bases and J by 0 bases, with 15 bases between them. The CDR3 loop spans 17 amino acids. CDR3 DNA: TGTGCCAGCAGCTTAGACGGCGGAGGGATAAGCACAGATACGCAGTATTTT. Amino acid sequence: CASSLDGGGISTDTQYF.

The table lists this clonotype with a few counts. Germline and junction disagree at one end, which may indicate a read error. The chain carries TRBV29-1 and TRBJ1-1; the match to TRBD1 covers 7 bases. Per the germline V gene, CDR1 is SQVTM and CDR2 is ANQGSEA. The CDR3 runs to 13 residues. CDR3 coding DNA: TGCAGCGTGACAGGGTTGGTGAGGACTGAGGCTTTCTTT. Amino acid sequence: CSVTGLVRTEAFF.